The clone carrying this TCR beta chain occurred a few times. Trimming removed 0 bases from V and 10 bases from J, with 16 bases in between. The germline V gene has CDR1 MGHRA and CDR2 YSYEKL. This CDR3 is 16 amino acids long. This entry belongs to a study of identical twins. TCRdb fed the 5' RACE reads into MiXCR, producing one record per CDR3 protein. The data show approximately 530,000 distinct CDR3 sequences, approximately 20% seen once. The sample was also reused in another study, on yellow fever vaccine responses in identical twins.

The chain combines TRBV4-1 with TRBJ1-6; possibly TRBD1 for D (5 bases). The source of this sequence is a woman younger than 30 in good health. The sequencing sample was made of CD4+ T cells sorted from blood. As DNA, the CDR3 is TGCGCCAGCAGCCAAGATGGGGCAGGGAAGAACTCACCCCTCCACTTT. It codes for CASSQDGAGKNSPLHF.